This T cell receptor (beta chain) was recovered during a study of immune characteristics of hereditary and idiopathic chronic pancreatitis. Points from the study as a whole: Vbeta-Jbeta usage, including TRBV10, TRBV19, TRBV23 and TRBV5, differed by pancreatitis type. Controls had less diverse, more clonal TCRbeta repertoires than both pancreatitis groups.

Chronic pancreatitis tissue was collected during total pancreatectomy with islet autotransplantation. No T cell sorting was done; genomic DNA came straight from bulk pancreas tissue. Worth noting for this clone: Its antigen is unknown.

Assay used: immunoSEQ multiplex PCR; TCRdb lists only in-frame clones, some missing. Of about 14,000 clones listed, roughly 70% were seen once; the top ten hold over 12%. The V and J ends lost 4 bases and 3 bases, in that order; junction bases with no gene match: 4. This CDR3 has 13 amino acids. Germline V gene lookup returns CDR1 SGHRS and CDR2 YFSETQ. The sequencing input was pancreas tissue with hereditary chronic pancreatitis. The chain uses TRBV5-1 and TRBJ2-7, with 7 bases that match TRBD2. The receptor was isolated from a human donor with chronic pancreatitis. CDR3 loop: CASSKGRDYEQYF. The CDR3 DNA is TGCGCCAGCAGCAAGGGGAGGGACTACGAGCAGTACTTC.